This section outlines one T cell receptor (beta chain) sequence together with its context. The target antigen is unknown. The data were obtained in a study of T cell responses to AZD1222 COVID-19 vaccine. Background on the study: Whether given at about 4 or about 12 weeks, second doses were pooled. Findings and caveats of the study: The peak T cell response came first, and repertoires were sampled only after it. Rises in breadth and depth of Spike-specific TCRs came after two AZD1222 doses. The donor cohort was predominantly white British with a female majority, and clonal diversity may have been underestimated.

The table came from immunoSEQ multiplex PCR; TCRdb's copy has only in-frame clones and leaves some out. The sample includes under 150,000 clones, about 93% seen only once; the top ten take approximately 5%. Trimming removed 3 bases from V and 1 base from J; junction bases left unmatched: 3. This CDR3 is 14 amino acids long. Germline V CDR1 and CDR2: SGHDT, YYEEEE. The V gene is TRBV5-6, the J gene TRBJ2-7, with 8 bases lining up with TRBD2. The clonotype was recovered from an adult in good health. The material was peripheral blood, obtained on day 0 of AZD1222 vaccination. CDR3 nucleotide sequence: TGTGCCAGCAGCTCAGCGGGAGCTTCCTACGAGCAGTACTTC. Translation: CASSSAGASYEQYF.